The clone carrying this T cell receptor (beta chain) was seen more than once but under ten times. The antigen is undetermined. A 5'RACE template-switching step, the method used to make TCR cDNA, added a universal primer site and UMIs. TCRdb itself ran the 5' RACE reads through MiXCR, one entry per CDR3 protein. The sample consists of a few hundred thousand distinct CDR3 sequences, 3% to 4.5% of them appearing once. The data are from a study of T cells after yellow fever vaccination. General study results and limits: The secondary response showed a weaker magnitude and a faster peak, day 5 versus 15. There was a small share of clonotypes that showed up in both the CD4 and CD8 compartments.

The junction had 3 bases not matched to a gene; V was cut back by 1 base and J by 4 bases. Per the germline V gene, CDR1 is MGHRA and CDR2 is YSYEKL. This CDR3 region has 16 residues. The sample here was PBMCs, taken 5 days after the yellow fever booster vaccination. This TCR was recovered from a man between 18 and 29 years old who received the YFV17D yellow fever vaccine. This chain uses TRBV4-1 with TRBJ2-2; TRBD1 matches 10 bases. DNA for the CDR3: TGCGCCAGCAGCCAAGGACAGGGGGCGCTCACCGGGGAGCTGTTTTTT. Amino acid sequence: CASSQGQGALTGELFF.